These T cell receptor beta chains were read from a single sample in a study of pediatric ulcerative colitis. The data were produced by immunoSEQ multiplex PCR, yet TCRdb's version contains in-frame clones alone and is incomplete. The sample carries approximately 60,000 clones, roughly nine tenths recorded once. The sequenced sample was blood. The receptors shown here come from a boy between 5 and 17 years old with severe ulcerative colitis. Each CDR3 is given with its conserved first and last residue. A D gene is named only where the DNA matches it firmly. A row's size may be missing; if present it is once, few, many or a size class.

D	V	J	size	CDR3	DNA
TRBD1	TRBV2	TRBJ2-3	NA	CASRATGGDTQYF	TGTGCCAGCAGAGCGACAGGGGGGGATACGCAGTATTTT
TRBD1	TRBV7-9	TRBJ2-3	NA	CASSAGQGSTDTQYF	TGTGCCAGCAGCGCGGGACAGGGGTCCACAGATACGCAGTATTTT
NA	TRBV7-9	TRBJ1-2	NA	CASSLVASHPYGYTF	TGTGCCAGCAGCTTAGTGGCCAGCCACCCCTATGGCTACACCTTC
NA	TRBV5-6	TRBJ2-1	NA	CASSLGGTSYNEQFF	TGTGCCAGCAGCTTAGGCGGGACTTCCTACAATGAGCAGTTCTTC
TRBD1	TRBV7-8	TRBJ1-1	NA	CASSLVGQGGYEAFF	TGTGCCAGCAGCTTGGTCGGACAGGGCGGCTATGAAGCTTTCTTT
NA	TRBV7-6	TRBJ2-1	NA	CASSLEVSGASVEQFF	TGTGCCAGCAGCTTAGAAGTTTCGGGAGCATCAGTTGAGCAGTTCTTC
NA	TRBV9	TRBJ2-1	once	CASATFPDEQFF	TGTGCCAGCGCAACCTTTCCCGATGAGCAGTTCTTC
NA	TRBV7-9	TRBJ2-2	NA	CASSLFGTNTGELFF	TGTGCCAGCAGCTTATTCGGAACCAACACCGGGGAGCTGTTTTTT
NA	TRBV2	TRBJ2-5	NA	CASGGAGRQETQYF	TGTGCCAGCGGGGGCGCCGGGCGGCAAGAGACCCAGTACTTC
TRBD2	TRBV5-1	TRBJ2-1	NA	CASSLWAGGSYNEQFF	TGCGCCAGCAGCTTGTGGGCGGGAGGATCCTACAATGAGCAGTTCTTC
TRBD1	TRBV7-2	TRBJ2-5	NA	CASSSTGTGWETQYF	TGTGCCAGCAGCTCAACCGGGACAGGATGGGAGACCCAGTACTTC
TRBD1	TRBV4-1	TRBJ1-1	NA	CASSGQAANTEAFF	TGCGCCAGCAGCGGACAGGCGGCTAACACTGAAGCTTTCTTT
TRBD2	TRBV5-6	TRBJ2-7	NA	CASSQDGGISYEQYF	TGTGCCAGCAGCCAGGACGGGGGGATATCCTACGAGCAGTACTTC
NA	TRBV11-2	TRBJ2-2	NA	CASSLGTDTGELFF	TGTGCCAGCAGCTTGGGGACCGACACCGGGGAGCTGTTTTTT
TRBD1	TRBV6-5	TRBJ1-1	NA	CASSQIDRGRAFF	TGTGCCAGCAGCCAAATTGACAGGGGGCGAGCTTTCTTT
NA	TRBV11-2	TRBJ2-5	NA	CASSPSGETQYF	TGTGCCAGCAGCCCATCGGGGGAGACCCAGTACTTC
TRBD1	TRBV27	TRBJ1-2	once	CASSFQGAVGYTF	TGTGCCAGCAGTTTCCAGGGGGCTGTTGGCTACACCTTC
TRBD1	TRBV10-2	TRBJ2-7	NA	CASRWTGGYEQYF	TGCGCCAGCAGGTGGACAGGGGGCTACGAGCAGTACTTC
TRBD2	TRBV11-2	TRBJ2-7	NA	CASSPTSGGSYEQYF	TGTGCCAGCAGCCCGACTAGCGGGGGGTCCTACGAGCAGTACTTC
NA	TRBV6-4	TRBJ1-5	NA	CASSDSNYFFGAGQPQHF	TGTGCCAGCAGTGACTCGAACTATTTTTTCGGGGCTGGCCAGCCCCAGCATTTT
TRBD2	TRBV9	TRBJ2-1	NA	CASSAGTRDNEQFF	TGTGCCAGCAGCGCCGGGACTAGAGACAATGAGCAGTTCTTC
NA	TRBV14	TRBJ2-7	once	CASSLPSSHEQYF	TGTGCCAGCAGCCTTCCCTCTTCCCACGAGCAGTACTTC
TRBD1	TRBV2	TRBJ2-7	few	CASRGQAQGEQYF	TGTGCCAGCAGGGGACAGGCCCAGGGTGAGCAGTACTTC
NA	TRBV2	TRBJ2-2	NA	CASRSGGNTGELFF	TGTGCCAGCAGAAGTGGGGGGAACACCGGGGAGCTGTTTTTT
NA	TRBV14	TRBJ2-2	few	CASSHVRELFF	TGTGCCAGCAGCCATGTGAGGGAGCTGTTTTTT
NA	TRBV27	TRBJ2-7	NA	CASSPTGGVYEQYF	TGTGCCAGCAGTCCGACAGGTGGGGTCTACGAGCAGTACTTC
NA	TRBV5-6	TRBJ1-2	NA	CASSSRGGGYTF	TGTGCCAGCAGCTCGCGCGGGGGTGGCTACACCTTC
TRBD1	TRBV30	TRBJ1-4	NA	CASQWRGQADEKLFF	TGTGCCTCCCAATGGAGGGGGCAGGCCGATGAAAAACTGTTTTTT
NA	TRBV2	TRBJ1-1	NA	CASGLFEAFF	TGTGCCAGCGGACTCTTTGAAGCTTTCTTT
TRBD2	TRBV5-1	TRBJ2-2	NA	CASSATSGATGELFF	TGCGCCAGCAGCGCGACTAGCGGGGCGACCGGGGAGCTGTTTTTT
NA	TRBV29-1	TRBJ2-3	NA	CSTLRGDTQYF	TGCAGCACCCTCCGGGGGGATACGCAGTATTTT